This T cell receptor (beta chain) comes out of a study of blood T cell repertoires in COVID-19 (dated by TCRdb to about 2020). About the full investigation: Samples from collaborators originated in the United States, Italy and Spain and spanned both the acute and convalescent phases of COVID-19. The material from the prospective study consisted of cDNA or gDNA derived from T cells, B-cell-depleted T cells, or PBMCs. Deeply sampled blood TCRbeta repertoires from subjects exposed to, actively infected with, or recovered from COVID-19 were included in the dataset. The repertoires were released in a freely available public database meant as a resource for research on the immune response to SARS-CoV-2. Samples came from the ongoing ImmuneRACE study (first 160 participants) plus 1,254 subjects from 6 global collaborators. A de-identified subject ID, COVID-19 status, age in years and sex were almost always included in the sample metadata. Where available, HLA class I and class II types were taken from metadata supplied by the sample provider and were not determined by assay-based typing. What the research found in general, with its limitations: The quantity of clinical and demographic metadata differed by source and by participant and was supplied without curation.

TCRbeta CDR3 regions were amplified from genomic DNA by means of the immunoSEQ Assay, a bias-controlled multiplex PCR. Per the authors' processing: The number of nucleated cells in each sample was estimated from the amplification of reference gene primers within the assay. To quantify the absolute abundance of each unique TCRbeta CDR3 rearrangement, sequence reads were collapsed and filtered. For each sample, productive Simpson clonality was calculated as the square root of Simpson's diversity index across productive rearrangements. Held by TCRdb, this immuneACCESS table contains in-frame sequences only and omits some clones. Under half of the omission traces to an unresolved V gene where checked; the cause of the rest is unknown. That table gives V, J and clone size, and the DNA gave D and trimming. The sample table records a few hundred thousand clones; approximately 82% of these occur just once. Of the sample, less than 3.5% is held by the ten largest clones.

Points on this clone: The antigen this receptor binds is unknown. Base qualities were left out, and no much larger clone turns up one base away.

The collaborating institutions used their own protocols to collect whole blood in K2EDTA tubes. Collaborator samples were shipped for TCRbeta analysis as frozen whole blood, isolated PBMCs, or DNA extracted from either sample type. V is trimmed back by 0 bases and J by 5 bases, and the junction contains 10 bases that no gene match accounts for. From the cysteine up to the phenylalanine, the CDR3 has a length of 18 residues. The sequence is cut down to CDR3 DNA, 54 bases in frame from base 1. The germline V gene yields SGHDT for CDR1 and YYEEEE for CDR2. The clonotype comes from a woman aged 18-29 years with acute or convalescent COVID-19. This chain joins TRBV5-6 to TRBJ2-4; a stretch of 11 junction bases matches TRBD2. The sample consisted of peripheral blood. Here the CDR3 is given as CASSLDLAGGSPQNIQYF. The DNA sequence is given as TGTGCCAGCAGCTTGGATCTAGCGGGAGGATCCCCCCAAAACATTCAGTACTTC.